What follows describes a single TCR beta chain. Its antigen is not known. Trimming took 5 bases from V and 2 from J, leaving 10 bases between them. Germline loops: CDR1 LGHNT, CDR2 FRNRAP. The CDR3 sequence is 14 residues long. These data belong to a study of cytomegalovirus exposure and HLA in healthy donors. Study-level background: Earlier sequencing of approximately 180 million T cells yielded around 100 million unique TCR beta sequences.

Study-level results: TCR beta chain V- and J-gene trimming was linked, in a later analysis, to a missense variant in DCLRE1C. TCR association rates varied by HLA locus in a later analysis, with DRB1 highest and HLA-C lowest. In a later analysis, HLA-associated TCR beta chains were more clonally expanded than equally common others.

Primers for the PCR totalled 60 Vbeta and 13 Jbeta. Repertoires were generated with immunoSEQ multiplex PCR, while TCRdb's copy carries only in-frame clones and drops some. Here the sample table reports 35,000 to 45,000 clones. The clonotype originates from a male donor in good health and CMV-seronegative. Sequenced input: PBMCs. The V call is TRBV12-5, the J call TRBJ1-5; the D gene is possibly TRBD1 (6 bases). CDR3 loop: CASGPGGGNQPQHF. The CDR3 bases are TGTGCTAGTGGTCCTGGGGGCGGCAATCAGCCCCAGCATTTT.